The 25 T cell receptor beta chains listed next were all sequenced from one sample in a study of T cells in localized non-small cell lung cancer. TCRdb's copy holds only in-frame clones and misses some; the assay was immunoSEQ multiplex PCR. The sample shows 55,000 to 75,000 clones, 86% of them seen only once. Sequenced here: peripheral blood, sampled before any cancer treatment. The receptors stem from a male donor older than 55 with stage III squamous cell lung carcinoma.

The chain uses TRBV23-1 and TRBJ2-7; TRBD1 is a possible D gene (5 bases). TRBV23-1 is identified as an open reading frame with a role that is uncertain. The V gene lost 0 bases and the J gene lost 3 bases, with 9 bases spanning the gap. This CDR3 has 14 amino acids. CDR3 in amino acids: CASSQSAGFYEQYV. DNA for the CDR3: TGCGCCAGCAGTCAATCGGCAGGGTTCTACGAGCAGTACGTC.

V usage is TRBV5-6 and J usage is TRBJ1-6; no clear D gene. Per the germline V gene, CDR1 is SGHDT and CDR2 is YYEEEE. The CDR3 extends over 15 amino acids. Between the trimmed V and J ends, which lost 1 base and 6 bases, there was a span of 11 bases. The CDR3 here is CASSLSPVFNSPLHF. CDR3 coding DNA: TGTGCCAGCAGCTTGTCCCCAGTTTTTAATTCACCCCTCCACTTT.

The genes are TRBV29-1 and TRBJ1-2; TRBD1 agrees at 8 bases. The CDR3 length is 13 residues. V shed 4 bases, J shed 5 bases, and the junction held 6 bases outside the gene matches. Per the germline V gene, CDR1 is SQVTM and CDR2 is ANQGSEA. The CDR3 region is CSVVQGVTYGYTF. The CDR3 DNA reads as TGCAGCGTTGTACAGGGGGTTACGTATGGCTACACCTTC.

The CDR3 DNA reads TGTGCCACCAGCCGGAAGGTTGGAGCGGGGGGCACAGATACGCAGTATTTT. It encodes CATSRKVGAGGTDTQYF. This sequence joins TRBV15 and TRBJ2-3, with 8 bases fitting TRBD2. Germline CDR1 reads LNHNV; CDR2 reads YYDKDF (reference sequence). The CDR3 contains 17 residues. V trimming: 5 bases; J trimming: 1 base; junction bases outside the gene matches: 11.

This chain joins TRBV5-4 and TRBJ1-1; unclear D gene. V lost 6 bases to trimming and J lost 1 base, with 19 bases between them. The germline gives CDR1 SGHNT, CDR2 YYREEE (reference sequence). This CDR3 region has 16 residues. The CDR3 sequence: CASTLGRTTANTEAFF. The CDR3 coding sequence is TGTGCCAGCACCCTAGGACGGACGACTGCGAACACTGAAGCTTTCTTT.

The chain joins TRBV5-4 to TRBJ1-2; 10 bases match TRBD1. The germline CDR1 and CDR2 sequences are SGHNT and YYREEE (reference sequence). The J segment lost 4 bases and the V segment lost 4 bases, leaving 10 bases of the junction unmatched. The CDR3 contains 16 residues. The DNA of the CDR3 is TGTGCCAGCAGCCGCGGGACAGGGGTCGAGGGCTATGGCTACACCTTC. Translating gives CASSRGTGVEGYGYTF. Full variable domain (missing parts from reference TRBV5-4 and TRBJ1-2): ETGVTQSPTHLIKTRGQQVTLRCSSQSGHNTVSWYQQALGQGPQFIFQYYREEENGRGNFPPRFSGLQFPNYSSELNVNALELDDSALYLCASSRGTGVEGYGYTFGSGTRLTVV.

The chain couples TRBV5-1 to TRBJ2-3; tentatively, D is TRBD1 (5 bases). CDR1 and CDR2 from the germline V gene are SGHRS and YFSETQ. V was shortened by 4 bases and J by 0 bases, with 12 bases between the two germline ends. The CDR3 runs to 15 residues. The CDR3 is CASSVQGSSTDTQYF. The DNA for the CDR3 is TGCGCCAGCAGCGTGCAGGGATCTAGCACAGATACGCAGTATTTT.

The chain links TRBV7-9 to TRBJ2-5; D may be TRBD1 (6 bases). The germline V gene has CDR1 SEHNR and CDR2 FQNEAQ (reference sequence). This CDR3 contains 15 residues. V was pared by 0 bases and J by 3 bases, with 11 bases between. Written as DNA, the CDR3 is TGTGCCAGCAGCTTAGCTCCCCCAGGGGAAGAGACCCAGTACTTC. Amino acids: CASSLAPPGEETQYF.

The chain recombines TRBV2 with TRBJ1-5; tentatively, D is TRBD1 (5 bases). The CDR3 totals 15 residues. Germline V gene data show CDR1 as SNHLY and CDR2 as FYNNEI. V dropped 8 bases and J dropped 3 bases, with 17 bases sitting between them. The CDR3, as DNA: TGTGCCAGCGCCAGACTCCGACAGTCCAATCAGCCCCAGCATTTT. Translating it yields CASARLRQSNQPQHF. Full variable domain (remainder filled in from reference TRBV2 and TRBJ1-5): EPEVTQTPSHQVTQMGQEVILRCVPISNHLYFYWYRQILGQKVEFLVSFYNNEISEKSEIFDDQFSVERPDGSNFTLKIRSTKLEDSAMYFCASARLRQSNQPQHFGDGTRLSIL.

This clone has just a few counts. V usage is TRBV5-4 and J usage is TRBJ2-7; 8 positions agree with TRBD1. Unmatched junction bases numbered 6, after V lost 3 bases and J lost 1 base. CDR1 is SGHNT, CDR2 YYREEE, per germline (reference sequence). This CDR3 has 15 amino acids. The CDR3 is CASSWLTGESYEQYF. The CDR3 region has the DNA TGTGCCAGCAGCTGGTTGACAGGGGAATCCTACGAGCAGTACTTC.

V gene TRBV6-1 combines with J gene TRBJ1-5; D is ambiguous. This CDR3 is 15 amino acids long. CDR1 and CDR2 from the germline V gene are MNHNS and SASEGT. V was clipped by 1 base and J by 3 bases, with 10 bases between them. CDR3 in amino acids: CASSEGQANNQPQHF. In DNA, the CDR3 is TGTGCCAGCAGTGAAGGGCAGGCGAACAATCAGCCCCAGCATTTT.

The chain combines TRBV2 with TRBJ1-2; D not resolved. Per the germline V gene, CDR1 is SNHLY and CDR2 is FYNNEI. The CDR3 length is 13 residues. Trimming removed 6 bases from V and 3 bases from J, with 11 bases in between. The CDR3 spells CASSRSTDYGYTF. Written as DNA, the CDR3 is TGTGCCAGCAGCCGCTCGACGGACTATGGCTACACCTTC.

The rearrangement uses TRBV7-2 and TRBJ2-3, with a weak D call TRBD2 (6 bases). Germline values: CDR1 SGHTA, CDR2 FQGNSA. Trimming cost V 3 bases and J 4 bases, with 14 bases left between them. CDR3 length: 15 residues. The CDR3 protein is CASSFQVGEADTQYF. The DNA for the CDR3 is TGTGCCAGCAGCTTCCAGGTAGGGGAGGCAGATACGCAGTATTTT.

The chain couples TRBV7-2 to TRBJ1-5; D gene unclear. The CDR3 totals 15 residues. Trimming pared 2 bases from V and 0 bases from J, leaving 8 bases between. Germline V gene lookup returns CDR1 SGHTA and CDR2 FQGNSA. The CDR3 here is CASSLSQVSNQPQHF. The CDR3 DNA reads TGTGCCAGCAGCTTAAGTCAGGTTAGCAATCAGCCCCAGCATTTT.

CDR3 sequence reads: CASSLAGAEVETQYF. The CDR3 DNA follows: TGCGCCAGCAGCTTGGCCGGTGCCGAGGTGGAGACCCAGTACTTC. This sequence joins TRBV5-1 and TRBJ2-5, with D hard to call. CDR3 length: 15 amino acids. CDR1 SGHRS and CDR2 YFSETQ come from the germline V gene. Trimming shortened V by 0 bases and J by 5 bases, and 14 bases separated the two germline ends.

V and J are TRBV5-5 and TRBJ1-4, with a tentative D call TRBD1 (6 bases). V lost 5 bases and J lost 2, with 13 bases in between. Germline lookup yields CDR1 SGHKS and CDR2 YYEKEE (reference sequence). The CDR3 sequence is 15 residues long. CDR3 in DNA: TGTGCCAGCAGTAGATGGGGGCTGACTAATGAAAAACTGTTTTTT. Its translation is CASSRWGLTNEKLFF.

This chain connects TRBV14 to TRBJ2-7; D not certain. This CDR3 is built from 11 residues. V was shortened by 5 bases and J by 6 bases, with 8 bases between the two germline ends. Germline CDR1 reads SGHDN; CDR2 reads FVKESK. This CDR3 reads CASSAHGEQYF. The DNA for the CDR3 is TGTGCCAGCAGCGCCCACGGCGAGCAGTACTTC.

A note on this clone: An end of the junction differs from the germline gene, which may be a read error. J is TRBJ2-1 and V is TRBV7-2, with TRBD2 identical over 10 bases. CDR1 SGHTA and CDR2 FQGNSA come from the germline V gene. The CDR3 covers 14 residues. The CDR3 loop is CASSLAGDHNEQFF. CDR3 in DNA: TGTGCCAGCAGCCTAGCGGGGGACCACAATGAGCAGTTCTTC.

The J gene is TRBJ1-1, the V gene TRBV7-9, with D possibly TRBD1 on 6 matching bases. V dropped 5 bases and J dropped 5 bases, with 15 bases sitting between them. This CDR3 contains 14 residues. Germline loops: CDR1 SEHNR, CDR2 FQNEAQ (reference sequence). Written as DNA, the CDR3 is TGTGCCAGCAGCGCACAGGGTGCAGTGACTGAAGCTTTCTTT. It codes for CASSAQGAVTEAFF.

In DNA form, the CDR3 reads TGTGCCAGCAGCCAAACCCCAGATACGCAGTATTTT. Protein sequence: CASSQTPDTQYF. V gene TRBV14 combines with J gene TRBJ2-3; D call uncertain. The CDR3 totals 12 residues. V was clipped by 2 bases and J by 4 bases, with 4 bases between them. Germline V gene lookup returns CDR1 SGHDN and CDR2 FVKESK.

The chain has TRBV5-1 and TRBJ2-2, with D unclear. Trimming stripped 0 bases from V and 5 bases from J, with 14 bases between. The CDR3 length is 16 residues. Germline loops: CDR1 SGHRS, CDR2 YFSETQ. The chain's CDR3 is CASSLDSPGVTGELFF. CDR3 bases: TGCGCCAGCAGCTTGGATTCCCCTGGGGTTACCGGGGAGCTGTTTTTT.

In the case of this clone: A read error is likely here: a far larger clone is one base away. The chain links TRBV5-1 to TRBJ2-1; 9 nucleotides match TRBD2. The V gene end was trimmed by 4 bases and the J gene end by 8 bases; junction bases not matched to a gene: 22. Germline lookup yields CDR1 SGHRS and CDR2 YFSETQ. The CDR3 spans 19 residues. CDR3 amino acids: CASSQEGIAGALFVDEQFF. The CDR3 nucleotides read TGCGCCAGCAGCCAAGAAGGGATAGCGGGGGCGTTGTTTGTGGATGAGCAGTTCTTC.

There are a few counts of this clone. The J gene is TRBJ1-6, the V gene TRBV30; D unclear. Trimming shortened V by 4 bases and J by 10 bases, and 17 bases separated the two germline ends. This CDR3 has 14 residues. Germline CDR1 is GTSNPN and CDR2 is SVGIG (reference sequence). CDR3: CAWTPVGLGSPLHF. CDR3 nucleotides: TGTGCCTGGACTCCAGTCGGGCTCGGGTCACCCCTCCACTTT. Variable domain in full (rest from reference TRBV30 and TRBJ1-6): SQTIHQWPATLVQPVGSPLSLECTVEGTSNPNLYWYRQAAGRGLQLLFYSVGIGQISSEVPQNLSASRPQDRQFILSSKKLLLSDSGFYLCAWTPVGLGSPLHFGNGTRLTVT.

V gene TRBV7-2 combines with J gene TRBJ1-1, with D possibly being TRBD1 (5 bases). The V gene's germline CDR1 is SGHTA and CDR2 FQGNSA. V dropped 5 bases and J dropped 8 bases, with 15 bases sitting between them. This CDR3 comprises 13 residues. The CDR3: CASSARADREAFF. Written as DNA, the CDR3 is TGTGCCAGCAGCGCTCGGGCCGACAGAGAAGCTTTCTTT.

The V and J genes are TRBV27 and TRBJ2-4; D not certain. The CDR3 is 13 residues long. CDR1 and CDR2 from the germline V gene are MNHEY and SMNVEV (reference sequence). The V end was cut by 4 bases, the J end by 4 bases, with 8 bases between. In DNA form, the CDR3 reads TGTGCCAGCAGTTCGGGCCTTAAAAACATTCAGTACTTC. Translating it yields CASSSGLKNIQYF.